One sample yielded the 31 T cell receptor beta chains listed below, sequenced in a study of CD8+ T cells in alopecia areata. The sequencing template was cDNA reverse transcribed from extracted RNA. Here immunoSEQ multiplex PCR was the method, and the copy in TCRdb shows in-frame clones only, minus some. The sample consists of 140,000 to 150,000 clones, roughly 50% of them appearing once. The specimen sequenced was CD4+ T cells sorted from blood. These receptors were taken from a human donor with alopecia areata.

The chain employs TRBV7-2 and TRBJ2-7, with D uncertain. The CDR3 contains 12 residues. Trimming removed 5 bases at V and 7 bases at J, with 12 bases between. In germline, CDR1 is SGHTA, CDR2 FQGNSA. CDR3 amino acids: CASSPGRREQYF. The CDR3 bases are TGTGCCAGCAGCCCCGGACGCAGGGAGCAGTACTTC.

V and J are TRBV5-1 and TRBJ1-2; D ambiguous. Trimming removed 0 bases from V and 6 bases from J, with 15 bases in between. Germline V gene lookup returns CDR1 SGHRS and CDR2 YFSETQ. The CDR3 loop spans 15 amino acids. CDR3 in amino acids: CASSLVGNQVDGYTF. The CDR3 nucleotides read TGCGCCAGCAGCTTGGTGGGGAACCAGGTAGATGGCTACACCTTC.

This clone was counted only a few times. V usage is TRBV5-1 and J usage is TRBJ2-1; weak D call: TRBD1 (6 bases). CDR1 is SGHRS, CDR2 YFSETQ, per germline. The V end lost 1 base, the J end lost 7 bases, and 15 bases lay between the germline ends. The CDR3 has 15 amino acids. CDR3 region: CASSLMARGRNEQFF. For the CDR3, the DNA is TGCGCCAGCAGCTTGATGGCCAGGGGTAGGAATGAGCAGTTCTTC.

This clone appeared a few times. J is TRBJ2-7 and V is TRBV6-1, with 7 bases that match TRBD1. The V gene's germline CDR1 is MNHNS and CDR2 SASEGT. This CDR3 is built from 13 residues. Trimming removed 8 bases from V and 1 base from J; junction bases left unmatched: 5. The CDR3 DNA sequence: TGTGCCAGCTCCGGACAGGTTTCCTACGAGCAGTACTTC. It codes for CASSGQVSYEQYF.

The chain uses TRBV2 and TRBJ1-5; a possible D gene is TRBD1 (6 bases). Per germline, CDR1 SNHLY and CDR2 FYNNEI. The V end lost 0 bases, the J end lost 2 bases, and 11 bases lay between the germline ends. CDR3 size: 16 residues. CDR3 in DNA: TGTGCCAGCAGTGAAGCTGGGGGGCAAGGCAATCAGCCCCAGCATTTT. Its translation is CASSEAGGQGNQPQHF.

This chain joins TRBV6-5 and TRBJ2-2; TRBD2 aligns across 7 bases. J gave up 1 base and V 10 bases, and 6 bases lay outside the gene matches. This CDR3 has 14 amino acids. Germline V CDR1 and CDR2: MNHEY, SVGAGI. The CDR3: CAMNSGGNTGELFF. CDR3 nucleotide sequence: TGTGCCATGAATTCGGGAGGGAACACCGGGGAGCTGTTTTTT.

This sequence joins TRBV9 and TRBJ2-2; D possibly corresponds to TRBD2 (5 bases). Deletions cut 4 bases from V and 1 base from J, with 5 bases between. This CDR3 region has 13 residues. CDR1 is SGDLS, CDR2 YYNGEE, per germline. CDR3 region: CASSRGNTGELFF. Written as DNA, the CDR3 is TGTGCCAGCAGCCGGGGGAACACCGGGGAGCTGTTTTTT.

This clone was counted a few times. This chain joins TRBV19 and TRBJ2-2; D is unresolved. From germline, CDR1 is LNHDA and CDR2 SQIVND (reference sequence). V lost 5 bases, J lost 6 bases, and 10 bases lay in between. This CDR3 region has 13 residues. The DNA for the CDR3 is TGTGCCAGTAGTCCTGTCTTGGCCGGGGAGCTGTTTTTT. This gives the protein CASSPVLAGELFF.

The sample holds one count of this clone. The genes are TRBV6-5 and TRBJ2-1; D remains ambiguous. This CDR3 spans 15 amino acids. The germline V gene has CDR1 MNHEY and CDR2 SVGAGI. Trimming took 6 bases from V and 8 from J, leaving 20 bases between them. CDR3 nucleotides: TGTGCCAGCAGGAGCAGTTATTATTCTGTCGATGAGCAGTTCTTC. It translates to CASRSSYYSVDEQFF.

Here the CDR3 reads CAWSIGILSGANVLTF. The CDR3 nucleotides read TGTGCCTGGAGTATCGGCATCCTCTCTGGGGCCAACGTCCTGACTTTC. The rearrangement joins TRBV30 to TRBJ2-6; D unresolved. Trimming shortened V by 2 bases and J by 0 bases, and 11 bases separated the two germline ends. Germline V gene lookup returns CDR1 GTSNPN and CDR2 SVGIG (reference sequence). The CDR3 runs to 16 residues. Full variable domain (outside the CDR3, taken from reference TRBV30 and TRBJ2-6): SQTIHQWPATLVQPVGSPLSLECTVEGTSNPNLYWYRQAAGRGLQLLFYSVGIGQISSEVPQNLSASRPQDRQFILSSKKLLLSDSGFYLCAWSIGILSGANVLTFGAGSRLTVL.

The chain recombines TRBV29-1 with TRBJ1-2, with a weak D call TRBD1 (6 bases). The CDR3 is 11 residues long. Trimming pared 3 bases from V and 8 bases from J, leaving 10 bases between. In germline, CDR1 is SQVTM, CDR2 ANQGSEA. DNA for the CDR3: TGCAGCGTTGACAGGGGAGGAGGCTACACCTTC. Its protein is CSVDRGGGYTF.

Points on this clone: Other DNA sequences from this sample encode an identical CDR3 as well. The chain uses TRBV7-9 and TRBJ1-1; D perhaps matches TRBD1 (6 bases). The CDR3 is 13 amino acids. Deletions cut 3 bases from V and 5 bases from J, with 10 bases between. CDR1 is SEHNR and CDR2 is FQNEAQ in the germline V gene (reference sequence). The CDR3 spells CASSFEGGTEAFF. DNA of the CDR3: TGTGCCAGCAGCTTCGAAGGGGGGACTGAAGCTTTCTTT.

The chain couples TRBV13 to TRBJ2-2; maybe TRBD2 (6 bases). CDR1 is PRHDT, CDR2 FYEKMQ, per germline (reference sequence). CDR3 size: 13 residues. Between the trimmed V and J ends, which lost 2 bases and 8 bases, there was a span of 9 bases. CDR3: CASSLTRDGELFF. In DNA, the CDR3 is TGTGCCAGCAGCTTAACGCGGGATGGGGAGCTGTTTTTT.

The chain recombines TRBV27 with TRBJ2-5, with a possible D match to TRBD2 (6 bases). The CDR3 is 16 residues long. Trimming took 2 bases from V and 1 from J, leaving 14 bases between them. Germline V gene data show CDR1 as MNHEY and CDR2 as SMNVEV (reference sequence). The CDR3 sequence is CASSLVGSGFQETQYF. CDR3 in DNA: TGTGCCAGCAGTTTAGTCGGGAGCGGATTCCAAGAGACCCAGTACTTC.

This clone came up a few times. V and J are TRBV7-2 and TRBJ2-5; no clear D. This CDR3 comprises 12 residues. The V gene lost 2 bases and the J gene lost 5 bases, with 6 bases spanning the gap. Germline V CDR1 and CDR2: SGHTA, FQGNSA. The CDR3 region has the DNA TGTGCCAGCAGCTTACCGTCGGAGACCCAGTACTTC. The encoded protein is CASSLPSETQYF.

In its sample, this clone was seen a few times. J is TRBJ2-1 and V is TRBV25-1; D is undetermined. The length of the CDR3 is 12 residues. Germline CDR1 and CDR2: MGHDK and SYGVNS. Deletions cut 4 bases from V and 11 bases from J, with 12 bases between. In DNA, the CDR3 is TGTGCCAGCAGTGCCCCGGCAGAACAGCAGTTCTTC. This sequence encodes CASSAPAEQQFF.

This chain joins TRBV4-2 and TRBJ2-6, with a weak D call TRBD1 (6 bases). This CDR3 region has 16 residues. The germline V and J ends were trimmed by 2 bases and 4 bases, with 12 bases remaining between them. Germline values: CDR1 LGHNA, CDR2 YNFKEQ. The CDR3 region is CASSQSNRVGANVLTF. The CDR3 DNA is TGTGCCAGCAGCCAATCCAACAGGGTCGGGGCCAACGTCCTGACTTTC.

This chain links TRBV5-1 with TRBJ2-1, with D tentatively TRBD1 (6 bases). This CDR3 spans 15 amino acids. Trimming removed 6 bases from V and 2 bases from J, with 15 bases in between. Germline V gene sequence: CDR1 SGHRS, CDR2 YFSETQ. The CDR3 coding sequence is TGCGCCAGCAACCCCACAGGGAACACCTACAATGAGCAGTTCTTC. Translating it yields CASNPTGNTYNEQFF. The full variable domain, completed using reference TRBV5-1 and TRBJ2-1, is KAGVTQTPRYLIKTRGQQVTLSCSPISGHRSVSWYQQTPGQGLQFLFEYFSETQRNKGNFPGRFSGRQFSNSRSEMNVSTLELGDSALYLCASNPTGNTYNEQFFGPGTRLTVL.

This rearrangement joins TRBV7-8 to TRBJ2-1; D gene uncertain. The CDR3 sequence is 15 residues long. V dropped 3 bases and J dropped 0 bases, with 9 bases sitting between them. The germline CDR1 and CDR2 sequences are SGHVS and FQNEAQ. In nucleotides, the CDR3 is TGTGCCAGCAGCTTCTCGCCAGGCTCCTACAATGAGCAGTTCTTC. Residues: CASSFSPGSYNEQFF.

This chain connects TRBV4-2 to TRBJ2-5, with 7 nucleotides matching TRBD2. Germline V CDR1 and CDR2: LGHNA, YNFKEQ. The ends lost 0 bases at V and 5 bases at J; junction bases unmatched: 0. The CDR3 sequence is 13 residues long. The CDR3: CASSQEGGETQYF. The CDR3 DNA is TGTGCCAGCAGCCAAGAGGGGGGGGAGACCCAGTACTTC.

The V call is TRBV20-1, the J call TRBJ2-3; no reliable D call. The V gene lost 6 bases and the J gene lost 2 bases, with 6 bases spanning the gap. The CDR3 is 11 amino acids. Germline CDR1 DFQATT, CDR2 SNEGSKA (reference sequence). The CDR3 here is CSASLTDTQYF. DNA of the CDR3: TGCAGTGCGTCCCTCACAGATACGCAGTATTTT.

Only a few counts were recorded for this clone. The chain employs TRBV29-1 and TRBJ2-7; D possibly corresponds to TRBD1 (5 bases). Per the germline V gene, CDR1 is SQVTM and CDR2 is ANQGSEA. The CDR3 consists of 15 residues. Trimming removed 5 bases at V and 2 bases at J, with 19 bases between. This chain's CDR3 is CSVTRHGAGAYEQYF. CDR3 DNA: TGCAGCGTTACACGACATGGGGCCGGAGCCTACGAGCAGTACTTC.

The V gene is TRBV29-1, the J gene TRBJ2-1, with TRBD1 identical over 11 bases. The trim removed 7 bases at V and 5 bases at J, leaving 7 bases unmatched. CDR3 length: 14 residues. CDR1 and CDR2 (germline): SQVTM, ANQGSEA. The CDR3: CSGDGQGAHNEQFF. CDR3 DNA: TGCAGCGGGGACGGACAGGGGGCCCACAATGAGCAGTTCTTC.

This clone was counted between two and nine times. The V call is TRBV7-9, the J call TRBJ2-7; a weak D match, TRBD1 (6 bases). The CDR3 has 14 residues. CDR1 and CDR2 (germline): SEHNR, FQNEAQ (reference sequence). The V and J ends lost 1 base and 4 bases respectively, with 11 bases between them. CDR3 sequence reads: CASSLGQGFYEQYF. The CDR3 nucleotides are TGTGCCAGCAGCTTAGGGCAGGGGTTTTACGAGCAGTACTTC.

The genes are TRBV27 and TRBJ2-5, with D perhaps TRBD2 (5 bases). Trimming took off 2 bases at V and 2 bases at J, with 12 bases between the two ends. Germline V CDR1 and CDR2: MNHEY, SMNVEV (reference sequence). The CDR3 is 15 residues long. CDR3 bases: TGTGCCAGCAGTTTACGGGGTTTTCGACAAGAGACCCAGTACTTC. The encoded protein is CASSLRGFRQETQYF.

The chain has TRBV10-3 and TRBJ1-2, with 8 bases that match TRBD1. The V gene's germline CDR1 is ENHRY and CDR2 SYGVKD. This CDR3 is built from 13 residues. The junction had 5 bases not matched to a gene; V was cut back by 4 bases and J by 7 bases. The CDR3 protein is CAISGQGASGYTF. The CDR3, as DNA: TGTGCCATCAGTGGGCAGGGGGCGTCTGGCTACACCTTC.

The CDR3 reads CASSVDLKGGYTF. CDR3 nucleotides: TGTGCCAGCAGCGTAGACCTGAAGGGTGGCTACACCTTC. The gene calls are TRBV9 and TRBJ1-2; no clear D. V was trimmed by 0 bases and J by 7 bases, leaving 10 bases between them. The CDR3 has 13 amino acids. Germline V lookup: CDR1 SGDLS, CDR2 YYNGEE.

This clone was picked up a small number of times. CDR3 in amino acids: CASSLDGQGYEQYF. The CDR3 DNA is TGCGCCAGCAGCTTGGACGGGCAGGGCTACGAGCAGTACTTC. This chain connects TRBV5-1 to TRBJ2-7, with a possible D match to TRBD1 (5 bases). V was cut by 0 bases and J by 3 bases, with 10 bases left in between. Germline V gene lookup returns CDR1 SGHRS and CDR2 YFSETQ. The CDR3 is 14 amino acids.

This clone was observed a few times. CDR3 residues: CSVEGGGYGETQYF. The CDR3 nucleotides read TGCAGCGTTGAAGGTGGAGGCTACGGAGAGACCCAGTACTTC. This rearrangement joins TRBV29-1 to TRBJ2-5; D perhaps matches TRBD2 (5 bases). The V end was cut by 1 base, the J end by 4 bases, with 13 bases between. CDR3 size: 14 residues. Germline V lookup: CDR1 SQVTM, CDR2 ANQGSEA. The complete variable domain, with remaining parts taken from reference TRBV29-1 and TRBJ2-5, reads SAVISQKPSRDICQRGTSLTIQCQVDSQVTMMFWYRQQPGQSLTLIATANQGSEATYESGFVIDKFPISRPNLTFSTLTVSNMSPEDSSIYLCSVEGGGYGETQYFGPGTRLLVL.

This clone was seen a handful of times. V is TRBV7-9 and J is TRBJ2-3; 7 nucleotides agree with TRBD2. The CDR3 totals 16 residues. In germline, CDR1 is SEHNR, CDR2 FQNEAQ (reference sequence). V lost 5 bases and J lost 7; bases outside the gene matches: 15. In DNA form, the CDR3 reads TGTGCCAGCAGCCTCATTTCGTTCGGGAGGACGAATACGCAGTATTTT. Residues: CASSLISFGRTNTQYF.

This clone was detected only once. V usage is TRBV7-9 and J usage is TRBJ1-2; possibly TRBD1 for D (6 bases). The V end was cut by 0 bases, the J end by 2 bases, with 10 bases between. CDR3 size: 15 residues. Germline V gene sequence: CDR1 SEHNR, CDR2 FQNEAQ (reference sequence). The CDR3 DNA sequence: TGTGCCAGCAGCTTAGCGGTTGGACAGAACTATGGCTACACCTTC. Translation gives CASSLAVGQNYGYTF.